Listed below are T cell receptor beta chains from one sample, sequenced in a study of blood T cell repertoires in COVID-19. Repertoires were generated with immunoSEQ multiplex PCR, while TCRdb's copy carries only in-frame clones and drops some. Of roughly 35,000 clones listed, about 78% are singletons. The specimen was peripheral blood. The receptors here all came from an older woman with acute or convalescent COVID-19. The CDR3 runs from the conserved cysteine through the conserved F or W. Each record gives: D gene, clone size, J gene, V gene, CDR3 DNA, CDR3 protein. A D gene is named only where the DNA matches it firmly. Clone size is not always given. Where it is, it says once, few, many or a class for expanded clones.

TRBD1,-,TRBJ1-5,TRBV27,TGTGCCAGCAGTTCTGGACAGGGCCGACAGCCCCAGCATTTT,CASSSGQGRQPQHF
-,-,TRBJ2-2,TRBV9,TGTGCCAGCAGCGTAGCTCGGGGAATCACCGGGGAGCTGTTTTTT,CASSVARGITGELFF
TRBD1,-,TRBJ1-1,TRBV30,TGTGCCTGGAGTTCCCCGGGACAGGGACACACTGAAGCTTTCTTT,CAWSSPGQGHTEAFF
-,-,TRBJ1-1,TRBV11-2,TGTGCCAGCAGCTTATACGGGGCGCGGGAGACGGGCACTGAAGCTTTCTTT,CASSLYGARETGTEAFF
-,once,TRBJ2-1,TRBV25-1,TGTGCCAGCAGTGAATGGGGCGGTCACAATGAGCAGTTCTTC,CASSEWGGHNEQFF
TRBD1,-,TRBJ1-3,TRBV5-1,TGCGCCAGCAGCAGAACTACAGGGGTGGGCGACACCATATATTTT,CASSRTTGVGDTIYF
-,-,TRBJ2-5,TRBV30,TGTGCCTGGAGACCGGGGGTGCAGGGGACCCAGTACTTC,CAWRPGVQGTQYF
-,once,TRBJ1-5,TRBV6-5,TGTGCCAGCACCCTGAGTGTCAGCAATCAGCCCCAGCATTTT,CASTLSVSNQPQHF
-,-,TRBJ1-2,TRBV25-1,TGTGCCAGCAGTGCGGGAGGGGACTATGGCTACACCTTC,CASSAGGDYGYTF
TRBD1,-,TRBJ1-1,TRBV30,TGTGCCTGGACGGGACAGGGGGGAGGAAAAGCTTTCTTT,CAWTGQGGGKAFF
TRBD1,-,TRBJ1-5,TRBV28,TGTGCCAGCAGTTTTGGGACAGGGGCGGAACAGCCCCAGCATTTT,CASSFGTGAEQPQHF
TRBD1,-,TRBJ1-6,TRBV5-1,TGCGCCAGCAGCCAAGGACAGGGTTATAATTCACCCCTCCACTTT,CASSQGQGYNSPLHF
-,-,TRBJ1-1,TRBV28,TGTGCCAGCAGAAGACATGACGGAACTGAAGCTTTCTTT,CASRRHDGTEAFF
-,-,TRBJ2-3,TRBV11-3,TGTGCCAGCAGCTCACCGTTGGGCGGCACAGATACGCAGTATTTT,CASSSPLGGTDTQYF
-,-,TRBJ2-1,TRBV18,TGTGCCAGCTCATCGGACAGCTACAATGAGCAGTTCTTC,CASSSDSYNEQFF
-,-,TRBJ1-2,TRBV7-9,TGTGCCAGCAGCTTAGTACAGGCCTTTAACTATGGCTACACCTTC,CASSLVQAFNYGYTF
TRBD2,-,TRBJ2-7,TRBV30,TGTGCCTGGAGTGTGGGAGGGGACGAGCAGTACTTC,CAWSVGGDEQYF
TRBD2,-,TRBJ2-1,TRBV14,TGTGCCAGCAGCCAAGTAGCGGGGGGGCCCGGTGAGCAGTTCTTC,CASSQVAGGPGEQFF
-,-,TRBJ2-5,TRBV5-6,TGTGCCAGCAGCTTTTTTAGTCGTGGGGGGCAAGAGACCCAGTACTTC,CASSFFSRGGQETQYF
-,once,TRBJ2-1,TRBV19,TGTGCCAGTAGTATTAGGCAGGGGATAATCGATGAGCAGTTCTTC,CASSIRQGIIDEQFF
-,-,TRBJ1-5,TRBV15,TGTGCCACCCGTAACAGTCGGAGCAATCAGCCCCAGCATTTT,CATRNSRSNQPQHF
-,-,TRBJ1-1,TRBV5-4,TGTGCCAGCAGCTCGGGAGGTACGGTGGGGGACACTGAAGCTTTCTTT,CASSSGGTVGDTEAFF
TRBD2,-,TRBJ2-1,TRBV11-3,TGTGCCAGCAGCTTCGGTAGCGGGGGTGATGAGCAGTTCTTC,CASSFGSGGDEQFF
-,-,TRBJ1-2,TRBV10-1,TGCGCCAGCAGTGGGGAAGGGGACTATGGCTACACCTTC,CASSGEGDYGYTF
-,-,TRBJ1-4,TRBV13,TGTGCCAGCAGCTTAGGCCAGGGTAATGAAAAACTGTTTTTT,CASSLGQGNEKLFF
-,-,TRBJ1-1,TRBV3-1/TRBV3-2,TGTGCCAGCAGCCATTTTACAGGGAACACTGAAGCTTTCTTT,CASSHFTGNTEAFF
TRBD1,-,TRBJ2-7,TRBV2,TGTGCCAGCAGCCGGGACAGGATCTACGAGCAGTACTTC,CASSRDRIYEQYF
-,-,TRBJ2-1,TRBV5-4,TGTGCCACTGACCAGGGGTTGGATGAGCAGTTCTTC,CATDQGLDEQFF
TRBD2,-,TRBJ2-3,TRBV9,TGTGCCAGCAGCGTAGGGCTAGCGGGGGCCACAGATACGCAGTATTTT,CASSVGLAGATDTQYF
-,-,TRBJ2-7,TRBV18,TGTGCCAGCTCACCAGGACAAACCTACGAGCAGTACTTC,CASSPGQTYEQYF
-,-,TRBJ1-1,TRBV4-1,TGCGCCAGCAGCCAAGATTTCGCGTCTTATGAAGCTTTCTTT,CASSQDFASYEAFF
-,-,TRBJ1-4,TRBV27,TGTGCCAGCAGTGTATTCTACCAGGGTTCCACTAATGAAAAACTGTTTTTT,CASSVFYQGSTNEKLFF
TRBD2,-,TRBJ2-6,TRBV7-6,TGTGCCAGCAGCCCAGGGACTAGGGGAATACCTGGGGCCAACGTCCTGACTTTC,CASSPGTRGIPGANVLTF
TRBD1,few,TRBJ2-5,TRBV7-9,TGTGCCAGCAGCTTAGGGACAGGGATACAAGAGACCCAGTACTTC,CASSLGTGIQETQYF
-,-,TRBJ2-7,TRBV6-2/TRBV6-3,TGTGCCAGCAGCTATGGGGGGGGCACGGAAGAGCAGTACTTC,CASSYGGGTEEQYF
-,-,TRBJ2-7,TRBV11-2,TGTGCCAGCAGTATAGGCCAGGGTGGACCCTACGAGCAGTACTTC,CASSIGQGGPYEQYF
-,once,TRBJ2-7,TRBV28,TGTGCCAGCAGCCCGAGTGGGGGGGCTGGATACGAGCAGTACTTC,CASSPSGGAGYEQYF
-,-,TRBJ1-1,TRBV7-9,TGTGCCAGCAGCCCAGGGGAGGGCCCTTTGAACACTGAAGCTTTCTTT,CASSPGEGPLNTEAFF
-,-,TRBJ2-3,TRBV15,TGTGCCACCAGCAGAGATCTCTTGACAGGTTTGACAGATACGCAGTATTTT,CATSRDLLTGLTDTQYF
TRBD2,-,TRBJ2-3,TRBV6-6,TGTGCCAGCAGTTCCCGACTAGCGGGAACAGATACGCAGTATTTT,CASSSRLAGTDTQYF
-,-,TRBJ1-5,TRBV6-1,TGTGCCAGCAGTGAAGCGGGGGGTGGCGGTCAGCCCCAGCATTTT,CASSEAGGGGQPQHF
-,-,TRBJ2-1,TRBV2,TGTGCCAGCAGTGAAGCGCTTCGAGGGACAACCTGGAATGAGCAGTTCTTC,CASSEALRGTTWNEQFF
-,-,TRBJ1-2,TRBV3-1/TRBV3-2,TGTGCCAGCAGCCCAGGGGACTATGGCTACACCTTC,CASSPGDYGYTF
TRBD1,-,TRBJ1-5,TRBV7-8,TGTGCCAGCAGCTTAAAGACAGGGGGGAGCAATCAGCCCCAGCATTTT,CASSLKTGGSNQPQHF
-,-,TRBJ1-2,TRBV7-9,TGTGCCAGCAGCTTAGGCCCCCTTTATGCCCCGGATGGCTACACCTTC,CASSLGPLYAPDGYTF
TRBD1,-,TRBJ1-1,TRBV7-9,TGTGCCAGCAGCCCGGACAGGGAACGGGCTTTCTTT,CASSPDRERAFF
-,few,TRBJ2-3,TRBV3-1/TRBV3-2,TGTGCCAGCAGCCCACTTGGTGGACACACAGATACGCAGTATTTT,CASSPLGGHTDTQYF
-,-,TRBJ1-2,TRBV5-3,TGTGCCAGAAGCTTCCGTAAATATGGCTACACCTTC,CARSFRKYGYTF
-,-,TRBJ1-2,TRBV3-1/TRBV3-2,TGTGCCAGCAGCCAAGGCGGGGTCTATGGCTACACCTTC,CASSQGGVYGYTF
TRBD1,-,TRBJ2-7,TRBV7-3,TGTGCCAGCAGCTTAACGCAGGGGGCCACCGGTGAGCAGTACTTC,CASSLTQGATGEQYF
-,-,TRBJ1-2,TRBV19,TGTGCCAGTAGTATCATGCTCAAAGCGGCCGCTGGCTACACCTTC,CASSIMLKAAAGYTF
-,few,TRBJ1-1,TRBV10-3,TGTGCCATCAGTGAGCTAGGGAAACCGCAACACGGGGGATTTGAAGCTTTCTTT,CAISELGKPQHGGFEAFF
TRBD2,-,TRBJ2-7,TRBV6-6,TGTGCCAGCAGCTCGGGGGGATCCTACGAGCAGTACTTC,CASSSGGSYEQYF
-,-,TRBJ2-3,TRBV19,TGTGCCAGTACCAGTGGCGGCGTTAGCACAGATACGCAGTATTTT,CASTSGGVSTDTQYF
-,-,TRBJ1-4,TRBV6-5,TGTGCCAGCAGTTACAGCCGCGAAGTTAATGAAAAACTGTTTTTT,CASSYSREVNEKLFF